The present TCR beta chain was sequenced within a study of blood T cells in healthy people across ages. The CDR3 length is 14 residues. Trimming took 5 bases from V and 1 from J, leaving 11 bases between them. Looked up from germline, CDR1 is SSHAT and CDR2 is FNYEAQ (reference sequence). Using a J-beta primer mix together with a sample-barcoded 5' primer, a second PCR was run for roughly 6 to 11 cycles. TCRdb passed the 5' RACE reads through MiXCR, listing each CDR3 protein once. Among about a million distinct CDR3 sequences, roughly 51% were seen once, and the ten largest hold 20% to 25%. Per sample, extraction of total RNA gave at least 5.5 micrograms in every case.

V and J are TRBV7-7 and TRBJ2-5; D ambiguous. Sequenced material: blood. The sequence came from an older woman in good health. CDR3 region: CASSHSGSQETQYF. Written as DNA, the CDR3 is TGTGCCAGCAGCCATTCCGGGTCCCAAGAGACCCAGTACTTC.